This TCR beta chain comes out of a study of cytomegalovirus exposure and HLA in healthy donors. Study-wide context: Among the roughly 430 genotyped donors, around 81% were placed in the Caucasian-associated ancestry cluster.

Worth noting for this clone: The antigen remains unidentified.

A multiplex PCR was run with 60 Vbeta primers and 13 Jbeta primers. TCRdb keeps only in-frame clones here, not all; method: immunoSEQ multiplex PCR. The sample lists 190,000 or so clones, over 80% occurring once. Per the germline V gene, CDR1 is SGHTA and CDR2 is FQGTGA. V lost 1 base and J 7 bases, leaving 10 bases between the germline ends. This CDR3 is 13 amino acids long. Findings and caveats of the study: In an earlier analysis, about 87% or about 30%: the productive usage of most TCR beta V segments.

Sequencing was done on a sample of PBMCs. This TCR was recovered from a woman in her forties or fifties in good health and CMV-seropositive. The chain combines TRBV7-3 with TRBJ1-2; tentatively, D is TRBD1 (6 bases). This chain's CDR3 is CASSLNRGGGYTF. DNA for the CDR3: TGTGCCAGCAGCTTAAACCGAGGGGGTGGCTACACCTTC.